This entry describes one TCR beta chain. Its antigen is undetermined. An end of the junction differs from the germline gene, which may be a read error. This entry comes from a study of tumor-infiltrating lymphocytes in primary liver carcinoma. Study in general: With diameters of about 4.2 to 10 cm, tumors were stage T1-T3 N0M0. Overall study findings and caveats: Merely some 7.5-24% of top clones spanned all five tumor regions.

RNA and DNA were co-extracted from approximately 20-30 mg of unsorted bulk tissue. Per the germline V gene, CDR1 is SGHVS and CDR2 is FQNEAQ. The CDR3 runs 14 residues. Reverse transcription of about 500 ng total RNA with a constant-region primer produced TCR beta cDNA. Three rounds of nested multiplex PCR with slightly modified ARM-PCR produced TCR beta libraries. Use of TRBV1-TRBV30 forward primers with a C-beta reverse primer characterized the first two PCR rounds, which lasted about 10 cycles each. MiXCR, applied by TCRdb to the multiplex PCR reads, yields one record per CDR3 protein. The sample lists about 84,000 distinct CDR3 sequences, around 70% seen once, with around 19% in the top ten.

The V call is TRBV7-8, the J call TRBJ1-5; a weak D match, TRBD1 (6 bases). This receptor was obtained from a man in his forties with primary liver carcinoma and hepatitis B virus infection. Sequenced input: liver tumor tissue from sampling region 1. Subset of the sample: tumor region T1, superior pole. The CDR3, as DNA: TGTGCTAGCAGCCCAGGGACATTGAATCTGCCCCAGCATTTT. Its translation: CASSPGTLNLPQHF. Supplemented by reference TRBV7-8 and TRBJ1-5, the full variable domain reads GAGVSQSPRYKVAKRGQDVALRCDPISGHVSLFWYQQALGQGPEFLTYFQNEAQLDKSGLPSDRFFAERPEGSVSTLKIQRTQQEDSAVYLCASSPGTLNLPQHFGDGTRLSIL.